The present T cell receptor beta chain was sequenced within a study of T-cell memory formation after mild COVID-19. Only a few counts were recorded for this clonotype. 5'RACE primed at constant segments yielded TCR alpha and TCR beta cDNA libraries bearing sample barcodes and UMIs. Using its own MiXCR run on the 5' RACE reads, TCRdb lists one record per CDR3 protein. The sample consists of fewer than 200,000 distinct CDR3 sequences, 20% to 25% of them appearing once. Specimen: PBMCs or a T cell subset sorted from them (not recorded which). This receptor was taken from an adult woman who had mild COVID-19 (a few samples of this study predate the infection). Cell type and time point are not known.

DNA of the CDR3: TGTGCCAGCAGTGCTAACAGGGAGAAGTCTGGGGCCAACGTCCTGACTTTC. It encodes CASSANREKSGANVLTF. The chain carries TRBV28 and TRBJ2-6, with TRBD1 as a possible D gene (6 bases). From germline, CDR1 is MDHEN and CDR2 SYDVKM. The V end was cut by 5 bases, the J end by 1 base, with 15 bases between. The CDR3 has 17 residues. The full variable domain, with the rest looked up from reference TRBV28 and TRBJ2-6, is DVKVTQSSRYLVKRTGEKVFLECVQDMDHENMFWYRQDPGLGLRLIYFSYDVKMKEKGDIPEGYSVSREKKERFSLILESASTNQTSMYLCASSANREKSGANVLTFGAGSRLTVL.